These 23 T cell receptor beta chains were sequenced from one sample in a study of T cell responses to AZD1222 COVID-19 vaccine. Sequencing was performed with immunoSEQ multiplex PCR; in TCRdb, only in-frame clones are kept and a portion is missing. The profile shows some 90,000 clones, roughly 88% of them singletons. The sample in question was peripheral blood, obtained on day 0 of AZD1222 vaccination. These receptor sequences come from an adult in good health.

This rearrangement joins TRBV7-9 to TRBJ2-7; possible D gene TRBD2, 6 bases. CDR3 length: 13 residues. The germline V and J ends were trimmed by 5 bases and 4 bases, with 12 bases remaining between them. The V gene's germline CDR1 is SEHNR and CDR2 FQNEAQ (reference sequence). CDR3 nucleotides: TGTGCCAGCAGCCGTGCGGGGATTTACGAGCAGTACTTC. It translates to CASSRAGIYEQYF.

J is TRBJ2-7 and V is TRBV4-2; D is uncertain. The CDR3 is made up of 11 amino acids. Trimming removed 11 bases from V and 6 bases from J, with 14 bases in between. CDR1 is LGHNA and CDR2 is YNFKEQ in the germline V gene. The chain's CDR3 is CAPALTLEQYF. CDR3 DNA: TGTGCCCCCGCTTTGACCCTCGAGCAGTACTTC.

V is TRBV19 and J is TRBJ1-2; 8 positions agree with TRBD1. Trimming removed 6 bases from V and 0 bases from J; junction bases left unmatched: 12. CDR1 and CDR2 from the germline V gene are LNHDA and SQIVND (reference sequence). The CDR3 is 17 residues long. The CDR3 nucleotides read TGTGCCAGTAGCCTTTCCCTCGACAGGGGCGCTAACTATGGCTACACCTTC. Residues: CASSLSLDRGANYGYTF. The complete variable domain, with remaining parts taken from reference TRBV19 and TRBJ1-2, reads DGGITQSPKYLFRKEGQNVTLSCEQNLNHDAMYWYRQDPGQGLRLIYYSQIVNDFQKGDIAEGYSVSREKKESFPLTVTSAQKNPTAFYLCASSLSLDRGANYGYTFGSGTRLTVV.

V gene TRBV28 combines with J gene TRBJ1-6; D is ambiguous. The CDR3 spans 13 residues. Trimming shortened V by 7 bases and J by 6 bases, and 10 bases separated the two germline ends. The germline V gene encodes CDR1 MDHEN and CDR2 SYDVKM. CDR3 coding DNA: TGTGCCAGCAACCGGGCAGGTAATTCACCCCTCCACTTT. Translated, it gives CASNRAGNSPLHF.

This clone is a singleton in its sample. V usage is TRBV6-5 and J usage is TRBJ1-2; D unclear. Germline V gene lookup returns CDR1 MNHEY and CDR2 SVGAGI. V was pared by 4 bases and J by 5 bases, with 17 bases between. The CDR3 sequence is 15 residues long. The CDR3 DNA follows: TGTGCCAGCAGTTCCTCTCGGGGAAGCTCATATGGCTACACCTTC. Its translation is CASSSSRGSSYGYTF.

The CDR3 region is CASSPEGVADYNEQFF. The CDR3 nucleotides read TGCGCCAGCAGCCCCGAGGGGGTGGCGGATTACAATGAGCAGTTCTTC. This chain uses TRBV4-1 with TRBJ2-1; possible D gene TRBD1, 6 bases. From germline, CDR1 is MGHRA and CDR2 YSYEKL. This CDR3 is 16 amino acids long. The V gene lost 4 bases and the J gene lost 4 bases, with 17 bases spanning the gap.

The chain carries TRBV15 and TRBJ1-5; D ambiguous. V dropped 2 bases and J dropped 9 bases, with 17 bases sitting between them. Per the germline V gene, CDR1 is LNHNV and CDR2 is YYDKDF (reference sequence). CDR3 length equals 15 residues. The CDR3 loop reads CATSRSLTEDLPQHF. CDR3 nucleotide sequence: TGTGCCACCAGCAGATCGTTAACGGAGGATTTGCCCCAGCATTTT.

This chain links TRBV5-1 with TRBJ1-1, with TRBD1 identical over 7 bases. CDR3 size: 17 residues. J was trimmed by 1 base and V by 4 bases; bases with no gene match: 13. The germline gives CDR1 SGHRS, CDR2 YFSETQ. CDR3 nucleotide sequence: TGCGCCAGCAGCACAAGACAGGGTGTGGGGCGGAACACTGAAGCTTTCTTT. It translates to CASSTRQGVGRNTEAFF.

This clone was recorded once. The rearrangement uses TRBV5-1 and TRBJ2-2, with D unresolved. The CDR3 is 12 residues long. Germline V CDR1 and CDR2: SGHRS, YFSETQ. V lost 3 bases to trimming and J lost 3 bases, with 3 bases between them. CDR3 sequence: CASSWDTGELFF. In DNA form, the CDR3 reads TGCGCCAGCAGCTGGGACACCGGGGAGCTGTTTTTT.

J is TRBJ1-2 and V is TRBV24-1, with TRBD1 as a possible D gene (6 bases). There are 13 residues in the CDR3. V was clipped by 5 bases and J by 4 bases, with 10 bases between them. Germline-derived CDR1 and CDR2 are KGHDR and SFDVKD. The CDR3 here is CATSVGHSYGYTF. CDR3 sequence (DNA): TGTGCCACCAGTGTGGGACACTCCTATGGCTACACCTTC.

The chain employs TRBV7-8 and TRBJ1-3; D is perhaps TRBD1 (6 bases). V was shortened by 2 bases and J by 2 bases, with 10 bases between the two germline ends. The CDR3 spans 15 residues. Germline-derived CDR1 and CDR2 are SGHVS and FQNEAQ. The CDR3 bases are TGTGCCAGCAGCTTACTCCGGACAGCTGGAAACACCATATATTTT. It specifies CASSLLRTAGNTIYF.

The J gene is TRBJ1-2, the V gene TRBV6-5; 7 nucleotides agree with TRBD1. Germline V lookup: CDR1 MNHEY, CDR2 SVGAGI. Trimming removed 6 bases from V and 13 bases from J; junction bases left unmatched: 11. The CDR3 runs 12 residues. Here the CDR3 DNA reads TGTGCCAGCAGACCCGGGACAGACTATCCCACCTTC. It codes for CASRPGTDYPTF.

The chain couples TRBV7-8 to TRBJ2-7; D is possibly TRBD1 (6 bases). Germline lookup yields CDR1 SGHVS and CDR2 FQNEAQ. This CDR3 is 13 amino acids long. V was pared by 4 bases and J by 2 bases, with 9 bases between. Here the CDR3 reads CASSSRTAYEQYF. Written as DNA, the CDR3 is TGTGCCAGCAGCTCCCGGACAGCCTACGAGCAGTACTTC.

As to this clone: Other DNA sequences of this sample code for an identical CDR3. V usage is TRBV5-1 and J usage is TRBJ2-5; 10 bases fit TRBD2. The CDR3 runs 14 residues. Germline CDR1 reads SGHRS; CDR2 reads YFSETQ. Trimming took 3 bases from V and 5 from J; bases not matched to a gene: 4. The CDR3 reads CASSWTSGGETQYF. In DNA form, the CDR3 reads TGCGCCAGCAGCTGGACTAGCGGAGGGGAGACCCAGTACTTC.

The gene calls are TRBV7-2 and TRBJ1-5; 7 bases are a match to TRBD1. CDR1 and CDR2 from the germline V gene are SGHTA and FQGNSA. After removal of 3 bases from V and 3 bases from J, the junction contained 2 bases not matched to a gene. CDR3 length: 14 residues. Written as DNA, the CDR3 is TGTGCCAGCAGCTTCGACAGGGACAATCAGCCCCAGCATTTT. Its translation is CASSFDRDNQPQHF.

J is TRBJ1-5 and V is TRBV19; 9 nucleotides match TRBD1. The trim removed 9 bases at V and 5 bases at J, leaving 5 bases unmatched. The CDR3 has 13 amino acids. The germline V gene has CDR1 LNHDA and CDR2 SQIVND (reference sequence). The CDR3 sequence is CASLDRGHQPQHF. CDR3 in DNA: TGTGCCAGCTTGGACAGGGGACATCAGCCCCAGCATTTT.

This clone was observed a handful of times. The V call is TRBV6-5, the J call TRBJ2-7; D may be TRBD1 (6 bases). This CDR3 is 14 amino acids long. V gave up 2 bases and J gave up 1 base, with 9 bases separating them. CDR1 is MNHEY, CDR2 SVGAGI, per germline. The CDR3 DNA reads as TGTGCCAGCAGTTACACAGGGCGGTCCTACGAGCAGTACTTC. Translated: CASSYTGRSYEQYF.

The chain combines TRBV30 with TRBJ2-5; TRBD1 is a possible D gene (6 bases). The V gene's germline CDR1 is GTSNPN and CDR2 SVGIG (reference sequence). Between the trimmed V and J ends, which lost 0 bases and 4 bases, there was a span of 12 bases. The CDR3 has 14 amino acids. In DNA, the CDR3 is TGTGCCTGGAGTGTATCAGGGGTTGGAGAGACCCAGTACTTC. Encoded protein: CAWSVSGVGETQYF. The full variable domain, with the rest looked up from reference TRBV30 and TRBJ2-5, is SQTIHQWPATLVQPVGSPLSLECTVEGTSNPNLYWYRQAAGRGLQLLFYSVGIGQISSEVPQNLSASRPQDRQFILSSKKLLLSDSGFYLCAWSVSGVGETQYFGPGTRLLVL.

This chain uses TRBV6-5 with TRBJ1-2; 7 nucleotides line up with TRBD1. The V gene end was trimmed by 6 bases and the J gene end by 1 base; junction bases not matched to a gene: 5. Germline-derived CDR1 and CDR2 are MNHEY and SVGAGI. The CDR3 runs 14 residues. CDR3 sequence (DNA): TGTGCCAGCAGCGCACAGGGGAATAACTATGGCTACACCTTC. Translated: CASSAQGNNYGYTF.

V is TRBV18 and J is TRBJ2-4; 8 nucleotides agree with TRBD2. The junction had 9 bases not matched to a gene; V was cut back by 3 bases and J by 8 bases. The CDR3 is 15 amino acids. Germline V gene sequence: CDR1 KGHSH, CDR2 LQKENI. DNA of the CDR3: TGTGCCAGCTCACCCCCACGGGGGGGGACGGACATTCAGTACTTC. Protein product: CASSPPRGGTDIQYF. Based on the CDR3 plus reference TRBV18 and TRBJ2-4, the full variable domain is NAGVMQNPRHLVRRRGQEARLRCSPMKGHSHVYWYRQLPEEGLKFMVYLQKENIIDESGMPKERFSAEFPKEGPSILRIQQVVRGDSAAYFCASSPPRGGTDIQYFGAGTRLSVL.

This clone was recorded a few times. The V and J genes are TRBV11-2 and TRBJ1-1; D possibly corresponds to TRBD1 (5 bases). The CDR3 is 14 residues long. Germline values: CDR1 SGHAT, CDR2 FQNNGV. The V end was cut by 4 bases, the J end by 3 bases, with 12 bases between. The CDR3 loop is CASSSGAPDTEAFF. CDR3 DNA: TGTGCCAGCAGCTCCGGGGCGCCGGACACTGAAGCTTTCTTT.

The CDR3 DNA sequence: TGTGCCTGGAGTGCCCAGGGGGGGGCCTACACTGAAGCTTTCTTT. It encodes CAWSAQGGAYTEAFF. V and J are TRBV30 and TRBJ1-1; 7 nucleotides match TRBD1. In germline, CDR1 is GTSNPN, CDR2 SVGIG (reference sequence). The CDR3 is 15 amino acids. J gave up 3 bases and V 1 base, and 8 bases lay outside the gene matches.

This chain connects TRBV3-1 (or the pseudogene TRBV3-2) to TRBJ1-5; 11 bases map to TRBD1. Germline lookup yields CDR1 LGHDT and CDR2 YNNKEL (reference sequence). The CDR3 length is 14 residues. Trimming at V came to 5 bases and at J to 6 bases, leaving 3 bases not matched to a gene. The CDR3 spells CASSFGQGAQPQHF. CDR3 DNA: TGTGCCAGCAGCTTCGGACAGGGGGCTCAGCCCCAGCATTTT.